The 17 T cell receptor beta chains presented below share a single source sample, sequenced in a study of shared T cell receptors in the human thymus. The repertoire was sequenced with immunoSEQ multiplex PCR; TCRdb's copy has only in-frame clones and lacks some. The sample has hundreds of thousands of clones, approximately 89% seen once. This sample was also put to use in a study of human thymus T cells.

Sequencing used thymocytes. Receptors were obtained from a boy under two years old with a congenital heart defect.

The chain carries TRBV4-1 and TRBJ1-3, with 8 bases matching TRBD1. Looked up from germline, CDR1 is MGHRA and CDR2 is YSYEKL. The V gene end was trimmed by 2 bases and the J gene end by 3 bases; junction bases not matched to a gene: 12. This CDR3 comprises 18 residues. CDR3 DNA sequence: TGCGCCAGCAGCCAAATCCGGACAGGGAAAAGATTTGGAAACACCATATATTTT. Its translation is CASSQIRTGKRFGNTIYF.

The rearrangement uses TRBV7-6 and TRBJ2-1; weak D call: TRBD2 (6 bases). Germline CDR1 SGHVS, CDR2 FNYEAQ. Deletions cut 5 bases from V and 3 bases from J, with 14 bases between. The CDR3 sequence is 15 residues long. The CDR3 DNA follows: TGTGCCAGCAGCCCCAGTTTGCGGGGCTACAATGAGCAGTTCTTC. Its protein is CASSPSLRGYNEQFF.

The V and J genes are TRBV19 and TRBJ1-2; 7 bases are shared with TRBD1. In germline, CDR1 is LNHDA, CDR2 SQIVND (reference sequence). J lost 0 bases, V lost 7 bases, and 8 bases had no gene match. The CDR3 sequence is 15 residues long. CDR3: CASTPADRTNYGYTF. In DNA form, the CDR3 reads TGTGCCAGTACCCCGGCGGACAGGACTAACTATGGCTACACCTTC.

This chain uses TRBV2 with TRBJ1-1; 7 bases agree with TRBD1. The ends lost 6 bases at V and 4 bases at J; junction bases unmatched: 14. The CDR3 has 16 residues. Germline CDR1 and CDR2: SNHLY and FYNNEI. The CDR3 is CASRHNRGVGVTEAFF. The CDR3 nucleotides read TGTGCCAGCAGACACAACAGGGGAGTGGGAGTCACTGAAGCTTTCTTT.

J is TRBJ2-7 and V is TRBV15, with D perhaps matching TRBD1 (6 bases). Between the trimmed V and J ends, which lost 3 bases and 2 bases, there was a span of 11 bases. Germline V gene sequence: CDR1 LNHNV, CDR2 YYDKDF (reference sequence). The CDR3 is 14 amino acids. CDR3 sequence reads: CATSRTTGPYEQYF. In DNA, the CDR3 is TGTGCCACCAGCAGGACCACAGGGCCCTACGAGCAGTACTTC.

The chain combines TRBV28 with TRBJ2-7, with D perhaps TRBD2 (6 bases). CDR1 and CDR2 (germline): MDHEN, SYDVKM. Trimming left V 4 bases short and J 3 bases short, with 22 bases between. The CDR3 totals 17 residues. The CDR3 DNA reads TGTGCCAGCAGTTACACCCTGGGGCGGGATACTGACTACGAGCAGTACTTC. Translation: CASSYTLGRDTDYEQYF.

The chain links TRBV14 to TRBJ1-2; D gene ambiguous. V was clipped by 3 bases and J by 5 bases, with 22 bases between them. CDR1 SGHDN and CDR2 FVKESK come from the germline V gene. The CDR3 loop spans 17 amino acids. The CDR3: CASSQKPRSPYKYGYTF. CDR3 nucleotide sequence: TGTGCCAGCAGCCAGAAACCACGATCGCCTTACAAGTATGGCTACACCTTC. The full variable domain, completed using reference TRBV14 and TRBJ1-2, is EAGVTQFPSHSVIEKGQTVTLRCDPISGHDNLYWYRRVMGKEIKFLLHFVKESKQDESGMPNNRFLAERTGGTYSTLKVQPAELEDSGVYFCASSQKPRSPYKYGYTFGSGTRLTVV.

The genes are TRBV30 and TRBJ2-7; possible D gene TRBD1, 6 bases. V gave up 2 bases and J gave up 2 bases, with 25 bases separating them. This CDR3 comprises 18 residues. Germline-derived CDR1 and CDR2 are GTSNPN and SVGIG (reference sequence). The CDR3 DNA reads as TGTGCCTGGAGTCCGGCACTCCTACAGGGATCTTTGGCCTACGAGCAGTACTTC. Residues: CAWSPALLQGSLAYEQYF.

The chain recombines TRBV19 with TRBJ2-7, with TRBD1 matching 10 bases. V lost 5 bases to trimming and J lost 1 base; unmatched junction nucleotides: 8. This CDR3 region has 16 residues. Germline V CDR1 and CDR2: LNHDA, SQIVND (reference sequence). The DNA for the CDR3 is TGTGCCAGTAGTCGTAAACCGGGACAGGGGTCCTACGAGCAGTACTTC. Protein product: CASSRKPGQGSYEQYF. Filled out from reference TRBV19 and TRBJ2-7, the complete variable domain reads DGGITQSPKYLFRKEGQNVTLSCEQNLNHDAMYWYRQDPGQGLRLIYYSQIVNDFQKGDIAEGYSVSREKKESFPLTVTSAQKNPTAFYLCASSRKPGQGSYEQYFGPGTRLTVT.

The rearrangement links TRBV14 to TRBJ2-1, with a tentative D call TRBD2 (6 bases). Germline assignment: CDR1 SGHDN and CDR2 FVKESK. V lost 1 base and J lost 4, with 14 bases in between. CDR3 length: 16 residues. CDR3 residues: CASSQVPRELYNEQFF. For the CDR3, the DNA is TGTGCCAGCAGCCAAGTCCCGCGGGAACTATACAATGAGCAGTTCTTC.

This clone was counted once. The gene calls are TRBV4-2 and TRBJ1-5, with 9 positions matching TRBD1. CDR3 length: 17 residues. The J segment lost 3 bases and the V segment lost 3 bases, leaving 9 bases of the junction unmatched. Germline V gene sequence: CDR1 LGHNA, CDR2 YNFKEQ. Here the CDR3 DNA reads TGTGCCAGCAGCCAGGACAGGGGTGGTCGTCCCAATCAGCCCCAGCATTTT. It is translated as CASSQDRGGRPNQPQHF.

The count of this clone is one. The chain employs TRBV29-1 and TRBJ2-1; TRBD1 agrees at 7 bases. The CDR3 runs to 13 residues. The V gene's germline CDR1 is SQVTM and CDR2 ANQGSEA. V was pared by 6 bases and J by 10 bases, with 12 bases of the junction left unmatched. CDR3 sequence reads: CSVDRERSREQFF. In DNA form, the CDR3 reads TGCAGCGTCGACAGGGAACGCAGTCGGGAGCAGTTCTTC.

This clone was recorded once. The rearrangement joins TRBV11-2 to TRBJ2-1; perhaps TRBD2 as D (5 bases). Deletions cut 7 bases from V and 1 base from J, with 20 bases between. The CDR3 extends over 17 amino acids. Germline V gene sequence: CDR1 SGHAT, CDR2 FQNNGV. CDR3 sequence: CASKAAWADGSYNEQFF. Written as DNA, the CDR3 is TGTGCCAGCAAAGCGGCGTGGGCGGATGGATCCTACAATGAGCAGTTCTTC.

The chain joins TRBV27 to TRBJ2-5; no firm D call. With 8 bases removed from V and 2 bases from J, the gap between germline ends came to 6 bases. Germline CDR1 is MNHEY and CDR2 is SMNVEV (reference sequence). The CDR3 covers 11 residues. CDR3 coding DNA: TGTGCCAGCCCCAGGCAAGAGACCCAGTACTTC. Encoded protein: CASPRQETQYF.

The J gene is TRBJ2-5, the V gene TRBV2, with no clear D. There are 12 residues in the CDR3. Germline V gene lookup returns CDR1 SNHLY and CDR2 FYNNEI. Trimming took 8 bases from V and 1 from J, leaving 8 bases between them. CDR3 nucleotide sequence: TGTGCCAGCTTTAGTGGCCAAGAGACCCAGTACTTC. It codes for CASFSGQETQYF.

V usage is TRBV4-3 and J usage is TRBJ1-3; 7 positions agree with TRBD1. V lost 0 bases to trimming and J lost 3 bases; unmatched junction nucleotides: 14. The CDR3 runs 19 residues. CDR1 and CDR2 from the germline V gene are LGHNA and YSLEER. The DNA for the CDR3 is TGCGCCAGCAGCCAAGAAGTCCCCGGACAGGCACTCCATGGAAACACCATATATTTT. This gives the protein CASSQEVPGQALHGNTIYF.

The CDR3 loop is CASSEGYRGEQYF. CDR3 DNA: TGTGCCAGCAGTGAGGGGTACAGGGGGGAGCAGTACTTC. The rearrangement uses TRBV28 and TRBJ2-7; TRBD1 aligns across 8 bases. Germline CDR1 is MDHEN and CDR2 is SYDVKM. The CDR3 is 13 amino acids. V lost 5 bases, J lost 7 bases, and 7 bases stayed unmatched.